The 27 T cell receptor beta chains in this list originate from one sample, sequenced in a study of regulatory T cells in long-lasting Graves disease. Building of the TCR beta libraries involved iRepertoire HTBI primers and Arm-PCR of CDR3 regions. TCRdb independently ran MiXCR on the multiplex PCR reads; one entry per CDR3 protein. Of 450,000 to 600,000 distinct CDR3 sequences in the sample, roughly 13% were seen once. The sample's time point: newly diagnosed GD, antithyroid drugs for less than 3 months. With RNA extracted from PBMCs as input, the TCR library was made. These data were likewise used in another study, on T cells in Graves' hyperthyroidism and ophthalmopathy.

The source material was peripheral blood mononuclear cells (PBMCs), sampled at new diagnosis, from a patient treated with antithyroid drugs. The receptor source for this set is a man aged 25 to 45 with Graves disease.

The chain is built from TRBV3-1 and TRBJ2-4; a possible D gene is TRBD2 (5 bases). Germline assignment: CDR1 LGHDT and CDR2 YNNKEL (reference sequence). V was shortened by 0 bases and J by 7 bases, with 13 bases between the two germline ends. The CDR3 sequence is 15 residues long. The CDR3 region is CASSQDQRAGNIQYF. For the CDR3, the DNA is TGTGCCAGCAGCCAAGATCAGAGGGCTGGCAACATTCAGTACTTC.

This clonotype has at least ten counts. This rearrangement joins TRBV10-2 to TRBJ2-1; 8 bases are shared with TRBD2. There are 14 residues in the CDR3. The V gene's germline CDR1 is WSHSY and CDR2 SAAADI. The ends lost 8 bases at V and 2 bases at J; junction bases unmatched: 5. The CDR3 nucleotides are TGCGCCAGCCAGCGGGAGAGCACCTACAATGAGCAGTTCTTC. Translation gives CASQRESTYNEQFF.

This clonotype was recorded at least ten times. CDR3 in amino acids: CASRTGGLADRDTEAFF. In DNA, the CDR3 is TGTGCCAGCCGAACAGGGGGCCTCGCCGATCGGGACACTGAAGCTTTCTTT. The chain recombines TRBV27 with TRBJ1-1; 9 positions match TRBD1. Per the germline V gene, CDR1 is MNHEY and CDR2 is SMNVEV (reference sequence). The CDR3 consists of 17 residues. Trimming at V came to 8 bases and at J to 3 bases, leaving 16 bases not matched to a gene.

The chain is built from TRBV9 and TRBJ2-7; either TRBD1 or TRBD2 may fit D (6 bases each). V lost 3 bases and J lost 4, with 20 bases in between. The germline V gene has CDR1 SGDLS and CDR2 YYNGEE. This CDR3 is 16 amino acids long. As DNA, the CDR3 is TGTGCCAGCAGCGGGAATAGCGGACAGATACCATACGAGCAGTACTTC. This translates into CASSGNSGQIPYEQYF.

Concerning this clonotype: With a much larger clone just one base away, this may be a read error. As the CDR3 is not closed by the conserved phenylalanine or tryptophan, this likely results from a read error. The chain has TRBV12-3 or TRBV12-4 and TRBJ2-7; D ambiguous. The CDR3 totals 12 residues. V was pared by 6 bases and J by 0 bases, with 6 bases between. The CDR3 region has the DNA TGTGCCAGCAGCACCCACTCCTACGAGCAGTACCTC. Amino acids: CASSTHSYEQYL.

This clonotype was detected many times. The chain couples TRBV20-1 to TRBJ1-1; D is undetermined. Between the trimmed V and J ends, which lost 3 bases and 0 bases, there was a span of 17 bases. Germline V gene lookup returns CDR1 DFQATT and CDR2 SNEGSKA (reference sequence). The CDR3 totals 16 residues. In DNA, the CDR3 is TGCAGTGCTAGTTTATACCCAGCCCACATGAACACTGAAGCTTTCTTT. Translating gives CSASLYPAHMNTEAFF.

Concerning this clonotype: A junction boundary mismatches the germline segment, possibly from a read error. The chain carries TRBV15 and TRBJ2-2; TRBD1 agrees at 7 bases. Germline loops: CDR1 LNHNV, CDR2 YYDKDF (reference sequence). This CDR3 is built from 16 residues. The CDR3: CAASRPELQGSGELFF. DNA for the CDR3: TGTGCCGCCAGCAGACCCGAACTACAGGGGTCCGGGGAGCTGTTTTTT.

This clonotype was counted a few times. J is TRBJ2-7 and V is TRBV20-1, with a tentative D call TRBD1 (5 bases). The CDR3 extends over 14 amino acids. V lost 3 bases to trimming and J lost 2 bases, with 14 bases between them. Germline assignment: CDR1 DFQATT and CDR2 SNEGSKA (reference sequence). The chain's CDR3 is CSASGVRDTYEQYF. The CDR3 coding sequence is TGCAGTGCTAGTGGGGTCAGGGATACCTACGAGCAGTACTTC.

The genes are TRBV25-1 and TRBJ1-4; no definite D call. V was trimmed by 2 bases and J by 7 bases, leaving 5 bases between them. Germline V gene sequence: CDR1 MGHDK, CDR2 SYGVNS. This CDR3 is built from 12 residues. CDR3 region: CASSEIGEKLFF. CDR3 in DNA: TGTGCCAGCAGTGAAATTGGTGAAAAACTGTTTTTT.

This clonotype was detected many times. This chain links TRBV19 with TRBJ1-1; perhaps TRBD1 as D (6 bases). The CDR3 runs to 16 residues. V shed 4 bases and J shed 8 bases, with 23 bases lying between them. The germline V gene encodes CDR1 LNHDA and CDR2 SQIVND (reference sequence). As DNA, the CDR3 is TGTGCCAGTAGTAGTCGGGGGCTTTCGGGGGTATTGGAAGCTTTCTTT. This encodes CASSSRGLSGVLEAFF. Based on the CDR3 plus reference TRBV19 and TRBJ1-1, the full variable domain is DGGITQSPKYLFRKEGQNVTLSCEQNLNHDAMYWYRQDPGQGLRLIYYSQIVNDFQKGDIAEGYSVSREKKESFPLTVTSAQKNPTAFYLCASSSRGLSGVLEAFFGQGTRLTVV.

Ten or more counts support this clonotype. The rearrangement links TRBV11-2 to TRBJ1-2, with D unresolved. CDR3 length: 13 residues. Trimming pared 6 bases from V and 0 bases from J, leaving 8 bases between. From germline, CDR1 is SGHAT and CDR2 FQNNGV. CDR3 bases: TGTGCCAGCAGTTACAGTCCTAACTATGGCTACACCTTC. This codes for CASSYSPNYGYTF.

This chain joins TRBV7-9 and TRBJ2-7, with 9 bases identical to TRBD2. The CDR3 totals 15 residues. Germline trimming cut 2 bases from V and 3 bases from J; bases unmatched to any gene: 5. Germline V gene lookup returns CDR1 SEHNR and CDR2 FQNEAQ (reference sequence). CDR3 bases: TGTGCCAGCAGCTTACGGCGGGAGGGCGGCTACGAGCAGTACTTC. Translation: CASSLRREGGYEQYF.

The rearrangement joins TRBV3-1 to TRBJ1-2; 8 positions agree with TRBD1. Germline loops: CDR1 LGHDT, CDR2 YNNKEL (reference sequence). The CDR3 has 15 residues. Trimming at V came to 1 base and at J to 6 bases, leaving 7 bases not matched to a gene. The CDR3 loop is CASSQGTGIRDGYTF. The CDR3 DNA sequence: TGTGCCAGCAGCCAAGGGACAGGGATTCGTGATGGCTACACCTTC.

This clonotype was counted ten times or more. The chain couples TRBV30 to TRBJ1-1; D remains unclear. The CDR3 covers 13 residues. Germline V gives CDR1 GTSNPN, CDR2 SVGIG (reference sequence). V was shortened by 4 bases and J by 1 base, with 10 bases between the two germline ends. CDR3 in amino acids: CAWIEHENTEAFF. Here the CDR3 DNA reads TGTGCCTGGATAGAACACGAGAACACTGAAGCTTTCTTT.

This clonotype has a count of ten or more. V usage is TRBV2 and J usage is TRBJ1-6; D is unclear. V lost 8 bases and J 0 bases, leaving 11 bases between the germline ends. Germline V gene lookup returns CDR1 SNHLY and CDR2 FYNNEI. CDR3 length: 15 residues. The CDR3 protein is CASRQESSYNSPLHF. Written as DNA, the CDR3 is TGTGCCAGCCGTCAGGAGAGCTCCTATAATTCACCCCTCCACTTT. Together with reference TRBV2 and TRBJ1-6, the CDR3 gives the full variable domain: EPEVTQTPSHQVTQMGQEVILRCVPISNHLYFYWYRQILGQKVEFLVSFYNNEISEKSEIFDDQFSVERPDGSNFTLKIRSTKLEDSAMYFCASRQESSYNSPLHFGNGTRLTVT.

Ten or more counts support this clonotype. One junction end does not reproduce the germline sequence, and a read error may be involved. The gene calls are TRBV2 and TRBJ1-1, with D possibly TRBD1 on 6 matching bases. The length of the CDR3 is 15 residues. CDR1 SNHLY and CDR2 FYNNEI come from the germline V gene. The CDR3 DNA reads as TGTGCCAGCAGTTTCTACGTCGGGGGCGCGGAGGCTTTAAACTTT. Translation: CASSFYVGGAEALNF. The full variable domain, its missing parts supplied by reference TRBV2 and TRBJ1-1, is EPEVTQTPSHQVTQMGQEVILRCVPISNHLYFYWYRQILGQKVEFLVSFYNNEISEKSEIFDDQFSVERPDGSNFTLKIRSTKLEDSAMYFCASSFYVGGAEALNFGQGTRLTVV.

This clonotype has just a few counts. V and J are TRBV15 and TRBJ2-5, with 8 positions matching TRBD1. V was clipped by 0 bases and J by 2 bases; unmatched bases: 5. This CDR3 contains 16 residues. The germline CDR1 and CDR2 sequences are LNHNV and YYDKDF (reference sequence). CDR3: CATSRDGTGGQETQYF. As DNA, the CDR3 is TGTGCCACCAGCAGAGATGGTACAGGGGGGCAAGAGACCCAGTACTTC.

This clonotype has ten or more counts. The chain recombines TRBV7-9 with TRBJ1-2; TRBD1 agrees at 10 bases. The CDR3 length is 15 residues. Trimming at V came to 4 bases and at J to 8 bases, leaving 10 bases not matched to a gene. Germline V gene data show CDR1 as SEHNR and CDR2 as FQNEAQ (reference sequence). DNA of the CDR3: TGTGCCAGCAGCTGGCAGACAGGGGGCCCTGGGGGCTACACCTTC. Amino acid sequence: CASSWQTGGPGGYTF. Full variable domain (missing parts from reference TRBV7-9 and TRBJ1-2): DTGVSQNPRHKITKRGQNVTFRCDPISEHNRLYWYRQTLGQGPEFLTYFQNEAQLEKSRLLSDRFSAERPKGSFSTLEIQRTEQGDSAMYLCASSWQTGGPGGYTFGSGTRLTVV.

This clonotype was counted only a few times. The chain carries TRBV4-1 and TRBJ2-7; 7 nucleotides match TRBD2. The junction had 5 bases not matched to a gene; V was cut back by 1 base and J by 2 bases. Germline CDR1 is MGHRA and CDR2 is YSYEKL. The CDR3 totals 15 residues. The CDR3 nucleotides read TGCGCCAGCAGCCAAGTACTAGCGTCTACCTACGAGCAGTACTTC. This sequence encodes CASSQVLASTYEQYF.

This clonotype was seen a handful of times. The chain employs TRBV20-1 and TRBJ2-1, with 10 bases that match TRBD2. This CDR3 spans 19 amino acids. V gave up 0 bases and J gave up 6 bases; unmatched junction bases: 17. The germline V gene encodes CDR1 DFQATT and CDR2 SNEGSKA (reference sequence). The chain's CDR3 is CSARDPRAQSSGSINEQFF. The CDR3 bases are TGCAGTGCTAGAGATCCCCGGGCCCAATCTAGCGGGAGTATCAATGAGCAGTTCTTC.

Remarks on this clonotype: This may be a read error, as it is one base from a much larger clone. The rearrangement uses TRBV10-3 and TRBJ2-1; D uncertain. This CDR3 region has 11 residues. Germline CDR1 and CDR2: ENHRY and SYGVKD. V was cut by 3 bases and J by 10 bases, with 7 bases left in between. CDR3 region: CAISDPGEQFF. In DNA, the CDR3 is TGTGCCATCAGTGACCCTGGAGAGCAGTTCTTC.

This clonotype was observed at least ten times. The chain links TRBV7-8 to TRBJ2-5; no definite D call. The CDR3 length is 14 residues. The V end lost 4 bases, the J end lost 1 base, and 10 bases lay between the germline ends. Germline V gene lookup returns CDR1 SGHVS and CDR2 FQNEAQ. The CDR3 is CASSSGNSQETQYF. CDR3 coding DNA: TGTGCCAGCAGCTCCGGAAACTCCCAAGAGACCCAGTACTTC.

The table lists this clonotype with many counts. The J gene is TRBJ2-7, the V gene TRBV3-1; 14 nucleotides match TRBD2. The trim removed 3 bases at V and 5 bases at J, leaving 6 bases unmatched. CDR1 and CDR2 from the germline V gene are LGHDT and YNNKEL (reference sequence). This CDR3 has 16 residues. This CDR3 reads CASSQTGTSGSHEQYF. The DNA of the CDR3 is TGTGCCAGCAGCCAGACCGGGACTAGCGGGAGCCACGAGCAGTACTTC.

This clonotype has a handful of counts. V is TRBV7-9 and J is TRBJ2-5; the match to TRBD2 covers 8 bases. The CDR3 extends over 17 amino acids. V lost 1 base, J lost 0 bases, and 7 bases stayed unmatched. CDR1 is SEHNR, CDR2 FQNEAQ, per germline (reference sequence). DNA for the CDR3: TGTGCCAGCAGCTTAGTTGGAACTAGCGGTTACCAAGAGACCCAGTACTTC. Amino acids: CASSLVGTSGYQETQYF.

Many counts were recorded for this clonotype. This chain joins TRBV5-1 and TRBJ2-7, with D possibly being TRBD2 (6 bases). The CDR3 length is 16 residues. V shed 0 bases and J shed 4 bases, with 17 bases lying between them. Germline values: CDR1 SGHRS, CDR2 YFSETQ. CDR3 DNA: TGCGCCAGCAGCTTGGTTCCCTCGGGAGCGACGTACGAGCAGTACTTC. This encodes CASSLVPSGATYEQYF.

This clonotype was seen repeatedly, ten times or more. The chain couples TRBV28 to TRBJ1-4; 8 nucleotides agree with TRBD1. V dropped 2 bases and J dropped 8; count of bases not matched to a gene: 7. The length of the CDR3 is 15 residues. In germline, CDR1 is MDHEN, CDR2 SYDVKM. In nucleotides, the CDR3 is TGTGCCAGCAGTTTACAGGGGGCGGTAACAGAAAAACTGTTTTTT. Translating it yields CASSLQGAVTEKLFF.

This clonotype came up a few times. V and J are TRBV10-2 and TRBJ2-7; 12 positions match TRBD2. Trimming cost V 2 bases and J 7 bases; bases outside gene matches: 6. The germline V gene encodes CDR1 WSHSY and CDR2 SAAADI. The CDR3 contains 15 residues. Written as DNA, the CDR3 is TGCGCCAGCAGTGAGCTAGCGGGAGGGCCGGGGGAGCAGTACTTC. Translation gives CASSELAGGPGEQYF.